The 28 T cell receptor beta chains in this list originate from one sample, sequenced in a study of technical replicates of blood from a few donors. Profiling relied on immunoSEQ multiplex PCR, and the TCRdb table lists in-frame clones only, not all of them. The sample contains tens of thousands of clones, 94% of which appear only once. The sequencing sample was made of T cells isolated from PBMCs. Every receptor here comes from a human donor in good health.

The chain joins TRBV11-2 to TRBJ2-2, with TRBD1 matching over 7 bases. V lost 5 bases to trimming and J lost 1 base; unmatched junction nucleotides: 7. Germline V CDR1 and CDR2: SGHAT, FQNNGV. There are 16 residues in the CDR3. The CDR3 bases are TGTGCCAGCAGCCCCGGGACAGTAAAGAACACCGGGGAGCTGTTTTTT. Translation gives CASSPGTVKNTGELFF.

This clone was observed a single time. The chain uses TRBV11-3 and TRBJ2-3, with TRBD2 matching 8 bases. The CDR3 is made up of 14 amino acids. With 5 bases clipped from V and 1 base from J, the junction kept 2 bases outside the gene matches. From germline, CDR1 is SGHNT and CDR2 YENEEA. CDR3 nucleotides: TGTGCCAGCAGCCTACTAGCGGGCACAGATACGCAGTATTTT. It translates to CASSLLAGTDTQYF.

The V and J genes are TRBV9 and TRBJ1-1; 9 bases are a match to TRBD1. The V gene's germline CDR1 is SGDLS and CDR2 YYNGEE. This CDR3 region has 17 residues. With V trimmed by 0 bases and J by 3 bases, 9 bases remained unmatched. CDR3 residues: CASSVGIGDREDTEAFF. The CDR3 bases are TGTGCCAGCAGCGTAGGTATAGGGGACAGGGAAGACACTGAAGCTTTCTTT.

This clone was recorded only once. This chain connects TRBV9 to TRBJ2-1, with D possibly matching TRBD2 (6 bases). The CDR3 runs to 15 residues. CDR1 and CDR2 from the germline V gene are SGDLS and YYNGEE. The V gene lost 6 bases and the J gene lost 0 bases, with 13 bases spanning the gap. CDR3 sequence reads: CASTPEGGSYNEQFF. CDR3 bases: TGTGCCAGCACCCCGGAGGGAGGCTCCTACAATGAGCAGTTCTTC.

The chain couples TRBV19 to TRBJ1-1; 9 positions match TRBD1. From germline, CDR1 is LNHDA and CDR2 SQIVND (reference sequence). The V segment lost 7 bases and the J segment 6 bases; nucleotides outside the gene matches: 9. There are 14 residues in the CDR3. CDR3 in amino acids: CASNGRDRDAEAFF. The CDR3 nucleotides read TGTGCCAGTAATGGCCGGGACAGGGACGCTGAAGCTTTCTTT.

As DNA, the CDR3 is TGCAGCGTCCTTACTTACTCTGGAAACACCATATATTTT. It translates to CSVLTYSGNTIYF. This chain connects TRBV29-1 to TRBJ1-3, with no clear D. The CDR3 totals 13 residues. The germline gives CDR1 SQVTM, CDR2 ANQGSEA. Deletions cut 6 bases from V and 0 bases from J, with 9 bases between.

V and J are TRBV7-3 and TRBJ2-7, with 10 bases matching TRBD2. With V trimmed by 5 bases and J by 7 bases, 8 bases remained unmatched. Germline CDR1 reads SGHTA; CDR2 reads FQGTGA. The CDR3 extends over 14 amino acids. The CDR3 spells CASSPAGGPGEQYF. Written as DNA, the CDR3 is TGTGCCAGCAGCCCAGCGGGAGGGCCGGGAGAGCAGTACTTC.

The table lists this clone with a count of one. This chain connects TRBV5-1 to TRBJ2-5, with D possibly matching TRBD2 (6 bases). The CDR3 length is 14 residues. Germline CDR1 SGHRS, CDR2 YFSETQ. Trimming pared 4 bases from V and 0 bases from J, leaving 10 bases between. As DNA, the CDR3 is TGCGCCAGCAGCGCGGACTACGACCAAGAGACCCAGTACTTC. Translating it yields CASSADYDQETQYF.

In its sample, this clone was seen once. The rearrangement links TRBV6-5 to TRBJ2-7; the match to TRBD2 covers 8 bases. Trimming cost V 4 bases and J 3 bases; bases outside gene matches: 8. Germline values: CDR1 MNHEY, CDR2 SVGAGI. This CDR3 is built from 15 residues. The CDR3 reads CASSWLAGPLYEQYF. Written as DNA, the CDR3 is TGTGCCAGCAGTTGGTTAGCGGGACCCCTCTACGAGCAGTACTTC.

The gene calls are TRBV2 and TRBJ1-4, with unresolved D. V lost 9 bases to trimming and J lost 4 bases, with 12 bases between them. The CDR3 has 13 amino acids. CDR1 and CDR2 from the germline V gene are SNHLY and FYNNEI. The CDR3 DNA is TGTGCCAGTTTCGAGGCGATTAATGAAAAACTGTTTTTT. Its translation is CASFEAINEKLFF.

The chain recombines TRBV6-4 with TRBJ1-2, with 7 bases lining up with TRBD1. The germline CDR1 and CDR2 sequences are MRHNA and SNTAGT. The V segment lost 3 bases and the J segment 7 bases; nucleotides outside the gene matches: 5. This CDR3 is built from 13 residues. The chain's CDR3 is CASSEIGGGGYTF. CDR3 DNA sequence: TGTGCCAGCAGTGAAATAGGGGGCGGTGGCTACACCTTC.

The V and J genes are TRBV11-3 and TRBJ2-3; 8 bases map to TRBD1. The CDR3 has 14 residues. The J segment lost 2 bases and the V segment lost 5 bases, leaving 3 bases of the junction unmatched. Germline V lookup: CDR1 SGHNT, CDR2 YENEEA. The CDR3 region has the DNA TGTGCCAGCAGCAGGGGACAGGTCACAGATACGCAGTATTTT. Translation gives CASSRGQVTDTQYF.

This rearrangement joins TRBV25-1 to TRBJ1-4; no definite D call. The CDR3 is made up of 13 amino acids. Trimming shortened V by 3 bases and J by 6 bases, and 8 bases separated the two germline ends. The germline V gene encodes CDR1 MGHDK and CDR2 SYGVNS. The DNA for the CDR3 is TGTGCCAGCAGTGAGAGGGAATATGAAAAACTGTTTTTT. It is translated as CASSEREYEKLFF.

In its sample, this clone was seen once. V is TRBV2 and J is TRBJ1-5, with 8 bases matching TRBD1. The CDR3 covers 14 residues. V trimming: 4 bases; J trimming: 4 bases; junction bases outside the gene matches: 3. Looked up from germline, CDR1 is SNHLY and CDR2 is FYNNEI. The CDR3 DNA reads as TGTGCCAGCAGTGCGCAGGGGGCTAATCAGCCCCAGCATTTT. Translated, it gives CASSAQGANQPQHF.

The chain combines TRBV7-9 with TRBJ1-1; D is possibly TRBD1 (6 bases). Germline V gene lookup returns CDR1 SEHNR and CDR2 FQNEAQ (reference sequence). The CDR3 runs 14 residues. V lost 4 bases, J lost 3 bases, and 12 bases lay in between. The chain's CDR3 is CASSSDSRDTEAFF. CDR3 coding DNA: TGTGCCAGCAGCTCGGACAGTAGGGACACTGAAGCTTTCTTT.

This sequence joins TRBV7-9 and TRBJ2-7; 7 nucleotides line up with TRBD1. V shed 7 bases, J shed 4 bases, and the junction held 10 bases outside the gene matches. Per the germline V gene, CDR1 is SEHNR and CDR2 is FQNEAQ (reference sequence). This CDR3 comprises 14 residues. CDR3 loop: CASKTQGNLYEQYF. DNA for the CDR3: TGTGCCAGCAAGACACAGGGGAATCTATACGAGCAGTACTTC.

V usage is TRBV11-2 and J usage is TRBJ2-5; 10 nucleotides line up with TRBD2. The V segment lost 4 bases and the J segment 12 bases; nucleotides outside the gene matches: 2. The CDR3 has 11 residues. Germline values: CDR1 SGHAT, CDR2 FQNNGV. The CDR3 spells CASSSGTSEYF. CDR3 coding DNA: TGTGCCAGCAGCTCTGGGACTAGCGAGTACTTC.

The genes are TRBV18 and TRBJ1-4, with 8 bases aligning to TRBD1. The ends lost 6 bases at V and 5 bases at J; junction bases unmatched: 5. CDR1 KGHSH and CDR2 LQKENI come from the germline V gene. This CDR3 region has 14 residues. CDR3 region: CASSLQGANEKLFF. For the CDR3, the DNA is TGTGCCAGCTCCCTCCAGGGGGCGAATGAAAAACTGTTTTTT.

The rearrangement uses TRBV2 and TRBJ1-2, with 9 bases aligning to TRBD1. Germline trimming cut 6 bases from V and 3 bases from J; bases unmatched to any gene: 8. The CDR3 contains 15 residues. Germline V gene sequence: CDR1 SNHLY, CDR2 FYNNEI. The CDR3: CASRGWTGVDYGYTF. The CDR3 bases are TGTGCCAGCAGGGGGTGGACAGGGGTAGACTATGGCTACACCTTC.

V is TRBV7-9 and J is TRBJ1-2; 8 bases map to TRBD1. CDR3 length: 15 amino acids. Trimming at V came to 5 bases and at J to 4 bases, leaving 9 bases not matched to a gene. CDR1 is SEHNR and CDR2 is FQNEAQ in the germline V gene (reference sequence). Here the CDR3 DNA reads TGTGCCAGCAGCCCGACAGGGGCGGGACCCTATGGCTACACCTTC. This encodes CASSPTGAGPYGYTF.

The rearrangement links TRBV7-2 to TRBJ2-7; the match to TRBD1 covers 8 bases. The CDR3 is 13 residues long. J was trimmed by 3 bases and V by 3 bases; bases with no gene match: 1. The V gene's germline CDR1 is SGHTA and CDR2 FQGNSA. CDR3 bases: TGTGCCAGCAGCTTCGGGACAGGCTACGAGCAGTACTTC. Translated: CASSFGTGYEQYF.

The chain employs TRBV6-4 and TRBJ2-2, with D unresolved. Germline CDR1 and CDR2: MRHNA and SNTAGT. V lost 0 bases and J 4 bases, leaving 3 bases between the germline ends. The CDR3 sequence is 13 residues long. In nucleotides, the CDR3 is TGTGCCAGCAGTGACTCTAGCACCGGGGAGCTGTTTTTT. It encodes CASSDSSTGELFF.

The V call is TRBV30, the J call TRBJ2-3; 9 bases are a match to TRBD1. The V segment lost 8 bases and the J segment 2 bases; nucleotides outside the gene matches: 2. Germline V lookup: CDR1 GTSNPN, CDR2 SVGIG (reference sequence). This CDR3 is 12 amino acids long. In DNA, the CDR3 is TGTGCCGGGGACAGGGTCACAGATACGCAGTATTTT. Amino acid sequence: CAGDRVTDTQYF.

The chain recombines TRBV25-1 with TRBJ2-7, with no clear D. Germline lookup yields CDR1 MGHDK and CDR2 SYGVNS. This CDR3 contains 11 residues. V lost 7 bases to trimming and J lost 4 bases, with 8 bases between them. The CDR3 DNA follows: TGTGCCAGCACTGACTTTTACGAGCAGTACTTC. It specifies CASTDFYEQYF.

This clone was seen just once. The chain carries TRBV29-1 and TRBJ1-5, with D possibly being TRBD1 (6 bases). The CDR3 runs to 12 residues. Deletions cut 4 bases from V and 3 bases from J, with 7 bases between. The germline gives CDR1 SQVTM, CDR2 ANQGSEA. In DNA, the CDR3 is TGCAGCGTTGGGACAGTCAATCAGCCCCAGCATTTT. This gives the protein CSVGTVNQPQHF.

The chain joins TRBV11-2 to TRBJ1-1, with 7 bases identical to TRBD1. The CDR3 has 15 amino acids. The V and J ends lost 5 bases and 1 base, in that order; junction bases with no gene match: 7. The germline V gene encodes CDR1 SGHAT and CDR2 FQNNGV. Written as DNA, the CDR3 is TGTGCCAGCAGCCCAAGGGGACAGAGGAACACTGAAGCTTTCTTT. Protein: CASSPRGQRNTEAFF.

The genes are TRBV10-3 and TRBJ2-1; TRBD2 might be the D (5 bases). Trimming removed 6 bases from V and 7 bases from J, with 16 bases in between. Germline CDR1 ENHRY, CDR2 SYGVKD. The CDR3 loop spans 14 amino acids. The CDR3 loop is CAIRPGDIVNEQFF. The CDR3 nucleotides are TGTGCCATCAGACCCGGGGATATTGTGAATGAGCAGTTCTTC.

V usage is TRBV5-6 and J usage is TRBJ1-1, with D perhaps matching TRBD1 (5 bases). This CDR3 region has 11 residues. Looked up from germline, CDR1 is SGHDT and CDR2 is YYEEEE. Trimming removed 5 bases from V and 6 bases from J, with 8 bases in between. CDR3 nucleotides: TGTGCCAGCAGGGGGCAGTCTGAAGCTTTCTTT. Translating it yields CASRGQSEAFF.